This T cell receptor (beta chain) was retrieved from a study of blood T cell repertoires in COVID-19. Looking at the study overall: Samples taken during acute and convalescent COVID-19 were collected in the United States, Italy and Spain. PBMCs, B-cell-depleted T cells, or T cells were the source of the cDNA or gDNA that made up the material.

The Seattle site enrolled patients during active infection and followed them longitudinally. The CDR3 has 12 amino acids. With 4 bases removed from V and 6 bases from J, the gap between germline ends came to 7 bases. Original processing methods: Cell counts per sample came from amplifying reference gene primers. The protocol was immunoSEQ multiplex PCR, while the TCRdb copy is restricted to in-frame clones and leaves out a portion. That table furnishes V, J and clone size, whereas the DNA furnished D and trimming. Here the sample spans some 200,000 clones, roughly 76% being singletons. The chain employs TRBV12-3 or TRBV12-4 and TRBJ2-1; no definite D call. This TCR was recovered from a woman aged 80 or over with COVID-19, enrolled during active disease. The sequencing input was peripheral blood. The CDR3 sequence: CASSSNGNEQFF. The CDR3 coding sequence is TGTGCCAGCAGTTCTAACGGCAATGAGCAGTTCTTC.